A selection of T cell receptor beta chains follows, all from one sample in a study of control samples from healthy donors and cancer patients. Produced via immunoSEQ multiplex PCR; TCRdb's table is partial and in-frame only. The sample includes approximately 93,000 clones, approximately 91% seen only once; the top ten take 8.5% to 10%. Material for sequencing was PBMCs. All receptors come from a woman aged 45 to 65 with colorectal cancer. Each CDR3 is given with its conserved first and last residue. A D gene is named only where the DNA matches it firmly. Expanded clones get a size class; other rows say once, few or many, or leave the size out.

TRBJ2-6 | TRBV7-3 | NA | NA | CASSPVARTHSGANVLTF | TGTGCCAGCAGCCCAGTAGCCAGGACCCACTCTGGGGCCAACGTCCTGACTTTC
TRBJ1-5 | TRBV5-8 | NA | NA | CASSRQRDQPQHF | TGTGCCAGCAGCCGACAGAGGGATCAGCCCCAGCATTTT
TRBJ1-6 | TRBV4-2 | NA | NA | CASSQDTRRAGDLHF | TGTGCCAGCAGCCAAGATACGAGAAGGGCGGGAGACCTCCACTTT
TRBJ1-5 | TRBV28 | NA | TRBD1 | CASRTTGTGGPNQPQHF | TGTGCCAGCAGAACAACCGGGACAGGGGGCCCCAATCAGCCCCAGCATTTT
TRBJ2-3 | TRBV27 | NA | NA | CASSYQPSTDTQYF | TGTGCCAGCAGTTACCAACCTAGCACAGATACGCAGTATTTT
TRBJ2-3 | TRBV5-1 | once | TRBD2 | CASSFVGGTGTDTQYF | TGCGCCAGCAGCTTTGTGGGAGGGACTGGCACAGATACGCAGTATTTT
TRBJ1-5 | TRBV28 | NA | NA | CASNLLDYSNQPQHF | TGTGCCAGCAACCTCCTAGACTATAGCAATCAGCCCCAGCATTTT
TRBJ1-2 | TRBV18 | NA | NA | CASSAGQKDGYTF | TGTGCCAGCTCAGCCGGACAGAAAGATGGCTACACCTTC
TRBJ1-2 | TRBV7-9 | NA | NA | CASSFDSRRGYTF | TGTGCCAGCAGCTTTGATAGCCGAAGGGGCTACACCTTC
TRBJ2-5 | TRBV30 | NA | TRBD1 | CAWRALGTGFETQYF | TGTGCCTGGAGGGCGTTAGGGACAGGGTTCGAGACCCAGTACTTC
TRBJ1-2 | TRBV10-3 | once | NA | CAISELSGDGYTF | TGTGCCATCAGTGAGCTCTCAGGGGACGGCTACACCTTC
TRBJ1-5 | TRBV5-6 | NA | NA | CASSRQSNQPQHF | TGTGCCAGCAGCCGACAGAGCAATCAGCCCCAGCATTTT
TRBJ2-1 | TRBV18 | once | TRBD1 | CASSPTLMGQANNEQFF | TGTGCCAGCTCACCGACTCTTATGGGACAGGCAAACAATGAGCAGTTCTTC
TRBJ2-3 | TRBV29-1 | NA | NA | CSGDSGSTDTQYF | TGCAGCGGGGATAGCGGAAGCACAGATACGCAGTATTTT
TRBJ1-3 | TRBV18 | once | NA | CASSPPHGNTIYF | TGTGCCAGCTCACCACCGCATGGAAACACCATATATTTT
TRBJ2-1 | TRBV7-3 | NA | NA | CASSLLAARFSYNEQFF | TGTGCCAGCAGCTTATTAGCCGCGAGATTCTCCTACAATGAGCAGTTCTTC
TRBJ2-1 | TRBV3-1/TRBV3-2 | NA | NA | CASSQARVGEQFF | TGTGCCAGCAGCCAAGCCAGGGTCGGTGAGCAGTTCTTC
TRBJ1-4 | TRBV9 | NA | NA | CASSVGGATNEKLFF | TGTGCCAGCAGCGTAGGGGGGGCAACTAATGAAAAACTGTTTTTT
TRBJ1-5 | TRBV6-2/TRBV6-3 | NA | NA | CASSYGGGLHF | TGTGCCAGCAGTTACGGGGGAGGGTTGCATTTT
TRBJ1-1 | TRBV5-1 | NA | NA | CASSFGWNMNTEAFF | TGCGCCAGCAGCTTCGGGTGGAACATGAACACTGAAGCTTTCTTT
TRBJ1-1 | TRBV5-6 | NA | NA | CASNSRGRMNTEAFF | TGTGCCAGCAACTCTAGGGGTCGCATGAACACTGAAGCTTTCTTT
TRBJ1-2 | TRBV20-1 | NA | NA | CSASREGGYTF | TGCAGTGCTAGCAGGGAAGGAGGCTACACCTTC
TRBJ1-6 | TRBV19 | NA | NA | CASSIGVGTPNSPLHF | TGTGCCAGTAGTATAGGAGTTGGGACACCAAATTCACCCCTCCACTTT
TRBJ2-3 | TRBV3-1/TRBV3-2 | NA | TRBD1 | CASSPPRTGGSSDTQYF | TGTGCCAGCAGCCCACCCAGGACAGGGGGGAGCTCAGATACGCAGTATTTT
TRBJ2-2 | TRBV6-6 | NA | TRBD2 | CASSRIPGLAGGRELFF | TGTGCCAGCAGTCGAATCCCTGGACTAGCGGGGGGACGGGAGCTGTTTTTT
TRBJ2-6 | TRBV19 | NA | NA | CASSLGANVLTF | TGTGCCAGTAGTTTAGGGGCCAACGTCCTGACTTTC
TRBJ2-5 | TRBV10-1 | NA | NA | CASGGSGQETQYF | TGCGCCAGCGGGGGAAGCGGCCAAGAGACCCAGTACTTC